The 28 T cell receptor beta chains listed next were all sequenced from one sample in a study of cytomegalovirus exposure and HLA in healthy donors. PCR primers comprised 60 Vbeta and 13 Jbeta primers. Repertoires were generated with immunoSEQ multiplex PCR, while TCRdb's copy carries only in-frame clones and drops some. This table holds some 120,000 clones, roughly 78% found once. Sequenced: PBMCs. These receptors came from a man younger than 40 in good health and CMV-seronegative.

This sequence joins TRBV5-4 and TRBJ1-1; D may be TRBD1 (5 bases). V lost 7 bases and J 2 bases, leaving 18 bases between the germline ends. The CDR3 spans 15 residues. CDR1 is SGHNT and CDR2 is YYREEE in the germline V gene (reference sequence). The CDR3 region has the DNA TGTGCCAGCGCACCAAATGGCGGGGCTAACACTGAAGCTTTCTTT. Translating gives CASAPNGGANTEAFF. The full variable domain, rest sourced from reference TRBV5-4 and TRBJ1-1, is ETGVTQSPTHLIKTRGQQVTLRCSSQSGHNTVSWYQQALGQGPQFIFQYYREEENGRGNFPPRFSGLQFPNYSSELNVNALELDDSALYLCASAPNGGANTEAFFGQGTRLTVV.

V usage is TRBV4-3 and J usage is TRBJ2-2, with 9 bases fitting TRBD2. The CDR3 runs to 18 residues. Germline assignment: CDR1 LGHNA and CDR2 YSLEER. Trimming cost V 0 bases and J 1 base; bases outside gene matches: 6. For the CDR3, the DNA is TGCGCCAGCAGCCAAGATCCAGCGGGGGGAATGAACACCGGGGAGCTGTTTTTT. Amino acids: CASSQDPAGGMNTGELFF.

This chain joins TRBV5-8 and TRBJ1-5; 10 bases are shared with TRBD1. In germline, CDR1 is SGHTS, CDR2 YDEGEE. This CDR3 region has 15 residues. V lost 5 bases to trimming and J lost 9 bases; unmatched junction nucleotides: 11. For the CDR3, the DNA is TGTGCCAGCAGGCGCTCCGGGACAGGGGCATCGCCCCAGCATTTT. Translating it yields CASRRSGTGASPQHF.

The chain has TRBV7-2 and TRBJ2-7; D call uncertain. The CDR3 is made up of 16 amino acids. Trimming pared 1 base from V and 0 bases from J, leaving 13 bases between. CDR1 SGHTA and CDR2 FQGNSA come from the germline V gene. Here the CDR3 reads CASSLVSGSYSYEQYF. CDR3 DNA: TGTGCCAGCAGCTTAGTATCCGGTTCTTACTCCTACGAGCAGTACTTC.

This sequence joins TRBV4-3 and TRBJ2-3, with 8 nucleotides matching TRBD2. With V trimmed by 4 bases and J by 5 bases, 8 bases remained unmatched. The CDR3 contains 15 residues. Per the germline V gene, CDR1 is LGHNA and CDR2 is YSLEER. The CDR3 is CASSLERGREDTQYF. The CDR3 DNA reads TGCGCCAGCAGCCTGGAGCGGGGGAGGGAAGATACGCAGTATTTT.

The V gene is TRBV27, the J gene TRBJ1-1, with TRBD1 matching over 7 bases. CDR1 is MNHEY, CDR2 SMNVEV, per germline (reference sequence). The CDR3 consists of 14 residues. The V segment lost 4 bases and the J segment 10 bases; nucleotides outside the gene matches: 12. The CDR3 DNA reads TGTGCCAGCAGTTCACTTTCGACAGGGCGAGGAGCTTTCTTT. Translated: CASSSLSTGRGAFF.

The rearrangement links TRBV19 to TRBJ2-5; 7 nucleotides agree with TRBD1. Losses at the gene ends were 5 bases for V and 5 bases for J; bases not matched to a gene: 8. The CDR3 totals 14 residues. The germline V gene encodes CDR1 LNHDA and CDR2 SQIVND (reference sequence). CDR3 nucleotide sequence: TGTGCCAGTAGTGTACAGGGGAACGGGGAGACCCAGTACTTC. As protein: CASSVQGNGETQYF.

This sequence joins TRBV5-4 and TRBJ2-7, with a possible D match to TRBD1 (5 bases). The CDR3 spans 15 residues. Trimming left V 2 bases short and J 0 bases short, with 12 bases between. The germline V gene has CDR1 SGHNT and CDR2 YYREEE (reference sequence). The CDR3 here is CASSLRRGSSYEQYF. The CDR3, as DNA: TGTGCCAGCAGCTTAAGAAGGGGTAGCTCCTACGAGCAGTACTTC.

This sequence joins TRBV6-5 and TRBJ2-3; D is undetermined. V was trimmed by 7 bases and J by 1 base, leaving 12 bases between them. The germline gives CDR1 MNHEY, CDR2 SVGAGI. CDR3 length: 14 amino acids. CDR3 residues: CASTGQEGTDTQYF. The CDR3 DNA reads as TGTGCCAGCACTGGCCAAGAGGGCACAGATACGCAGTATTTT.

The chain uses TRBV29-1 and TRBJ1-3; D call uncertain. The CDR3 sequence is 13 residues long. Germline V gene data show CDR1 as SQVTM and CDR2 as ANQGSEA. V lost 7 bases, J lost 0 bases, and 10 bases lay in between. CDR3 sequence reads: CSAAPISGNTIYF. For the CDR3, the DNA is TGCAGCGCCGCGCCGATCTCTGGAAACACCATATATTTT.

In DNA form, the CDR3 reads TGTGCCTGGAGTGTACCCGGTACGCAGTATTTT. Translated, it gives CAWSVPGTQYF. The chain has TRBV30 and TRBJ2-3; D remains unclear. V was clipped by 0 bases and J by 8 bases, with 6 bases between them. The length of the CDR3 is 11 residues. Germline V gene data show CDR1 as GTSNPN and CDR2 as SVGIG (reference sequence).

The V gene is TRBV15, the J gene TRBJ1-2, with 8 bases matching TRBD1. Germline CDR1 is LNHNV and CDR2 is YYDKDF (reference sequence). Trimming at V came to 3 bases and at J to 5 bases, leaving 5 bases not matched to a gene. This CDR3 is built from 14 residues. This chain's CDR3 is CATSRDRVGYGYTF. DNA for the CDR3: TGTGCCACCAGCAGGGACAGGGTTGGTTATGGCTACACCTTC.

The chain employs TRBV4-2 and TRBJ2-5; D perhaps matches TRBD1 (5 bases). The CDR3 length is 15 residues. V was clipped by 0 bases and J by 2 bases, with 10 bases between them. The germline CDR1 and CDR2 sequences are LGHNA and YNFKEQ. CDR3 residues: CASSQEQVDQETQYF. The CDR3 DNA sequence: TGTGCCAGCAGCCAAGAACAGGTGGATCAAGAGACCCAGTACTTC.

V and J are TRBV7-8 and TRBJ1-5; the D gene is possibly TRBD1 (5 bases). V dropped 5 bases and J dropped 1 base, with 12 bases sitting between them. The CDR3 sequence is 15 residues long. The germline V gene encodes CDR1 SGHVS and CDR2 FQNEAQ. The CDR3 DNA is TGTGCCAGCAGCCCTCGACAGAGAAGCAATCAGCCCCAGCATTTT. Translation gives CASSPRQRSNQPQHF.

The CDR3 spells CASSLKGQGDFGYTF. The CDR3 DNA is TGTGCCAGCAGCTTAAAAGGACAGGGAGATTTTGGCTACACCTTC. This rearrangement joins TRBV5-4 to TRBJ1-2; 8 nucleotides match TRBD1. CDR1 is SGHNT, CDR2 YYREEE, per germline (reference sequence). V gave up 2 bases and J gave up 7 bases; unmatched junction bases: 10. The CDR3 extends over 15 amino acids.

The chain recombines TRBV7-2 with TRBJ1-2, with D possibly being TRBD1 (6 bases). Germline V gene data show CDR1 as SGHTA and CDR2 as FQGNSA. The CDR3 length is 16 residues. V lost 1 base and J lost 6, with 18 bases in between. CDR3: CASSLVFRGAQDGYTF. The CDR3 DNA follows: TGTGCCAGCAGCTTAGTTTTCCGGGGGGCGCAGGATGGCTACACCTTC.

The chain recombines TRBV27 with TRBJ2-7, with a weak D call TRBD1 (6 bases). The CDR3 runs 14 residues. Trimming pared 2 bases from V and 5 bases from J, leaving 13 bases between. The germline V gene encodes CDR1 MNHEY and CDR2 SMNVEV (reference sequence). CDR3 region: CASSLQGPTHEQYF. The CDR3 region has the DNA TGTGCCAGCAGTTTACAGGGGCCTACCCACGAGCAGTACTTC.

The chain is built from TRBV6-4 and TRBJ2-2; 12 bases are shared with TRBD2. The ends lost 5 bases at V and 3 bases at J; junction bases unmatched: 4. The CDR3 contains 16 residues. Germline CDR1 and CDR2: MRHNA and SNTAGT. CDR3 sequence (DNA): TGTGCCAGCAGTTCGACTAGCGGGGGTCACACCGGGGAGCTGTTTTTT. Amino acid sequence: CASSSTSGGHTGELFF.

A remark on this clone: Sequence at one end of the junction differs from germline and may be a read error. This chain connects TRBV28 to TRBJ1-6, with D unresolved. Germline assignment: CDR1 MDHEN and CDR2 SYDVKM. The CDR3 has 11 residues. The DNA for the CDR3 is TGTGCCAGCAGTTTATTTTCAACCCTCCACTTT. It encodes CASSLFSTLHF. Complete variable domain (other parts from reference TRBV28 and TRBJ1-6): DVKVTQSSRYLVKRTGEKVFLECVQDMDHENMFWYRQDPGLGLRLIYFSYDVKMKEKGDIPEGYSVSREKKERFSLILESASTNQTSMYLCASSLFSTLHFGNGTRLTVT.

V and J are TRBV5-6 and TRBJ2-3, with TRBD1 matching 8 bases. Unmatched junction bases numbered 4, after V lost 0 bases and J lost 4 bases. This CDR3 comprises 15 residues. The germline CDR1 and CDR2 sequences are SGHDT and YYEEEE. The DNA of the CDR3 is TGTGCCAGCAGCTTGGGGACAGGGCGCCCAGATACGCAGTATTTT. It codes for CASSLGTGRPDTQYF.

J is TRBJ1-5 and V is TRBV5-8; 9 positions match TRBD1. From germline, CDR1 is SGHTS and CDR2 YDEGEE. Germline trimming cut 2 bases from V and 0 bases from J; bases unmatched to any gene: 15. This CDR3 is built from 20 residues. In nucleotides, the CDR3 is TGTGCCAGCAGCTTAAACACCGGGACAGGGCTTTCTTATAGCAATCAGCCCCAGCATTTT. It codes for CASSLNTGTGLSYSNQPQHF.

CDR3 sequence reads: CASSLLAGAVGSYEQYF. CDR3 DNA sequence: TGTGCCAGCAGTTTATTAGCAGGGGCCGTTGGGTCCTACGAGCAGTACTTC. The chain carries TRBV28 and TRBJ2-7, with D possibly being TRBD1 (6 bases). Deletions cut 1 base from V and 1 base from J, with 17 bases between. Germline values: CDR1 MDHEN, CDR2 SYDVKM. There are 17 residues in the CDR3.

V and J are TRBV28 and TRBJ1-2; 8 positions match TRBD1. The CDR3 spans 12 residues. From germline, CDR1 is MDHEN and CDR2 SYDVKM. Trimming removed 6 bases from V and 7 bases from J; junction bases left unmatched: 4. The CDR3 DNA reads TGTGCCAGCAGGGCAGGGGGCGTTGGCTACACCTTC. It codes for CASRAGGVGYTF.

The chain has TRBV5-1 and TRBJ1-2; 7 nucleotides line up with TRBD1. CDR1 and CDR2 (germline): SGHRS, YFSETQ. CDR3 size: 16 residues. The trim removed 3 bases at V and 1 base at J, leaving 9 bases unmatched. This CDR3 reads CASSSTTGTLNYGYTF. CDR3 nucleotides: TGCGCCAGCAGCTCAACGACAGGGACACTTAACTATGGCTACACCTTC.

The V and J genes are TRBV7-9 and TRBJ2-7, with 11 bases that match TRBD1. The CDR3 runs 18 residues. V lost 5 bases to trimming and J lost 1 base; unmatched junction nucleotides: 13. Germline-derived CDR1 and CDR2 are SEHNR and FQNEAQ (reference sequence). This chain's CDR3 is CASSPEGVGTGGSYEQYF. Here the CDR3 DNA reads TGTGCCAGCAGCCCAGAAGGGGTGGGGACAGGGGGTTCCTACGAGCAGTACTTC.

In regard to this clone: One junction end disagrees with the germline gene, perhaps due to a read error. The chain combines TRBV6-6 with TRBJ1-2, with D perhaps matching TRBD1 (5 bases). The CDR3 runs to 14 residues. CDR1 and CDR2 from the germline V gene are MNHNY and SVGAGI (reference sequence). CDR3 sequence: CASSYSREVYGYTF. The CDR3, as DNA: TGTGCCAGTAGTTACTCCAGGGAGGTGTATGGCTACACCTTC.

The CDR3 here is CASSPRTSGGDTQYF. CDR3 DNA sequence: TGTGCCAGCTCACCACGGACTAGCGGGGGGGATACGCAGTATTTT. V and J are TRBV18 and TRBJ2-3, with 14 bases matching TRBD2. Germline CDR1 is KGHSH and CDR2 is LQKENI. Trimming took 1 base from V and 6 from J; bases not matched to a gene: 0. The length of the CDR3 is 15 residues.

The V gene is TRBV9, the J gene TRBJ2-4, with D perhaps TRBD2 (5 bases). Germline V lookup: CDR1 SGDLS, CDR2 YYNGEE. Trimming cost V 3 bases and J 0 bases, with 10 bases left between them. This CDR3 has 15 residues. The CDR3 bases are TGTGCCAGCAGCGCCGACGGACTAGCCAAAAACATTCAGTACTTC. Translating gives CASSADGLAKNIQYF.